The sequence of this TCR beta chain was determined in a study of monozygotic twins with inflammatory bowel disease. Study observations and caveats: Healthy co-twins, by inverse Simpson, had higher TCRbeta diversity than their siblings with IBD.

In regard to this clonotype: Antigen unknown.

In preparing each TCR library, 3,000 to 4,000 ng of total RNA was used. TCRdb reprocessed the 5' RACE reads and stores each CDR3 protein as one record, lacking DNA. The sample holds about 350,000 distinct CDR3 sequences. CDR3 length equals 13 residues. This chain links TRBV12-3 or TRBV12-4 with TRBJ1-2; TCRdb's D gene call, TRBD1, goes unchecked for lack of DNA. This receptor was identified in a human donor with ulcerative colitis or Crohn's disease, or a healthy co-twin of an affected twin (not recorded which). Sequences were obtained from blood. The CDR3 sequence is CASRVSTGIGSTF.